The 31 T cell receptor beta chains below all came from one sample that was sequenced in a study of glioma-infiltrating T cells after dendritic cell vaccination. Assay used: immunoSEQ multiplex PCR; TCRdb lists only in-frame clones, some missing. The sample lists about 92,000 clones; around 84% were seen once. The sample in question was blood, obtained before dendritic cell vaccination. The receptors come from a human donor with glioblastoma.

The chain uses TRBV7-2 and TRBJ1-2, with 9 positions matching TRBD1. CDR1 and CDR2 from the germline V gene are SGHTA and FQGNSA. This CDR3 is 15 amino acids long. V dropped 5 bases and J dropped 4; count of bases not matched to a gene: 8. CDR3 loop: CASSPAQGAAYGYTF. The CDR3 DNA reads TGTGCCAGCAGCCCCGCACAGGGGGCGGCCTATGGCTACACCTTC.

V usage is TRBV29-1 and J usage is TRBJ1-1; 9 bases map to TRBD1. Germline trimming cut 7 bases from V and 4 bases from J; bases unmatched to any gene: 10. Germline V gives CDR1 SQVTM, CDR2 ANQGSEA. This CDR3 has 14 amino acids. The CDR3 sequence: CSAEDRGGITEAFF. The CDR3 DNA is TGCAGCGCCGAGGACAGGGGAGGGATCACTGAAGCTTTCTTT.

The chain carries TRBV4-2 and TRBJ2-1; the match to TRBD2 covers 11 bases. The germline CDR1 and CDR2 sequences are LGHNA and YNFKEQ. The CDR3 has 15 residues. V was clipped by 4 bases and J by 7 bases; unmatched bases: 6. In DNA, the CDR3 is TGTGCCAGCAGCCCCGGACTAGCGGGTGAAAATGAGCAGTTCTTC. It specifies CASSPGLAGENEQFF.

The CDR3 DNA is TGTGCCACCAGCAGGGTGAGACAGCCCCAGCATTTT. It translates to CATSRVRQPQHF. The chain links TRBV15 to TRBJ1-5; D gene uncertain. Germline assignment: CDR1 LNHNV and CDR2 YYDKDF (reference sequence). Trimming removed 3 bases from V and 7 bases from J, with 7 bases in between. There are 12 residues in the CDR3.

This chain uses TRBV2 with TRBJ2-7; 10 bases align to TRBD1. V lost 8 bases to trimming and J lost 1 base; unmatched junction nucleotides: 5. The CDR3 totals 14 residues. In germline, CDR1 is SNHLY, CDR2 FYNNEI. In DNA form, the CDR3 reads TGTGCCAGCCCACGGACAGGGGGATCCTACGAGCAGTACTTC. The encoded protein is CASPRTGGSYEQYF.

The chain combines TRBV18 with TRBJ1-3; D not resolved. The CDR3 is 16 residues long. Germline CDR1 KGHSH, CDR2 LQKENI. Between the trimmed V and J ends, which lost 4 bases and 0 bases, there was a span of 13 bases. Here the CDR3 reads CASSRDFGSSGNTIYF. The CDR3 DNA reads TGTGCCAGCTCACGGGATTTCGGGAGCTCTGGAAACACCATATATTTT.

The V and J genes are TRBV4-1 and TRBJ1-1; tentatively, D is TRBD1 (6 bases). The germline V gene encodes CDR1 MGHRA and CDR2 YSYEKL. V was shortened by 1 base and J by 0 bases, with 12 bases between the two germline ends. The CDR3 loop spans 16 amino acids. The CDR3 here is CASSQVLGHMNTEAFF. The CDR3 DNA is TGCGCCAGCAGCCAAGTCTTGGGACACATGAACACTGAAGCTTTCTTT.

The rearrangement uses TRBV5-1 and TRBJ2-2; 9 positions agree with TRBD2. Germline assignment: CDR1 SGHRS and CDR2 YFSETQ. V dropped 0 bases and J dropped 1; count of bases not matched to a gene: 1. The CDR3 contains 16 residues. DNA for the CDR3: TGCGCCAGCAGCTTGGGACTAGCGGTGAACACCGGGGAGCTGTTTTTT. Amino acid sequence: CASSLGLAVNTGELFF.

The chain links TRBV7-9 to TRBJ2-3; 12 bases agree with TRBD1. Germline lookup yields CDR1 SEHNR and CDR2 FQNEAQ (reference sequence). Germline trimming cut 6 bases from V and 6 bases from J; bases unmatched to any gene: 7. The CDR3 length is 15 residues. In DNA, the CDR3 is TGTGCCAGCAGGACCGGGACAGGGGGCCGCGATACGCAGTATTTT. Encoded protein: CASRTGTGGRDTQYF.

This clone has only one observation. The chain combines TRBV5-1 with TRBJ2-1; 9 nucleotides agree with TRBD1. With 4 bases clipped from V and 6 bases from J, the junction kept 11 bases outside the gene matches. In germline, CDR1 is SGHRS, CDR2 YFSETQ. The CDR3 has 16 residues. In DNA form, the CDR3 reads TGCGCCAGCAGCCCCCAGGGACAGGGAGTAGTCAATGAGCAGTTCTTC. It translates to CASSPQGQGVVNEQFF. Using reference TRBV5-1 and TRBJ2-1 for the parts outside the CDR3, the full variable domain is KAGVTQTPRYLIKTRGQQVTLSCSPISGHRSVSWYQQTPGQGLQFLFEYFSETQRNKGNFPGRFSGRQFSNSRSEMNVSTLELGDSALYLCASSPQGQGVVNEQFFGPGTRLTVL.

The chain joins TRBV19 to TRBJ2-7; perhaps TRBD1 as D (6 bases). The germline CDR1 and CDR2 sequences are LNHDA and SQIVND (reference sequence). There are 16 residues in the CDR3. Trimming took off 3 bases at V and 4 bases at J, with 19 bases between the two ends. The CDR3 loop is CASSIPEGGSVYEQYF. The CDR3 DNA reads as TGTGCCAGTAGTATCCCAGAAGGGGGATCCGTTTACGAGCAGTACTTC.

The chain uses TRBV15 and TRBJ2-7, with D uncertain. The germline V and J ends were trimmed by 0 bases and 3 bases, with 9 bases remaining between them. Germline-derived CDR1 and CDR2 are LNHNV and YYDKDF (reference sequence). The CDR3 is 14 residues long. CDR3 protein: CATSRDVPSYEQYF. The CDR3 coding sequence is TGTGCCACCAGCAGAGATGTACCTAGCTACGAGCAGTACTTC.

The chain uses TRBV29-1 and TRBJ2-4; D perhaps matches TRBD2 (6 bases). Germline CDR1 reads SQVTM; CDR2 reads ANQGSEA. This CDR3 comprises 21 residues. V was shortened by 2 bases and J by 1 base, with 30 bases between the two germline ends. The CDR3 DNA reads as TGCAGCGTTGAAATGGGCCGGCAGCGGGTTGGGGTCCTACCGGCCAAAAACATTCAGTACTTC. Its translation: CSVEMGRQRVGVLPAKNIQYF.

The chain recombines TRBV27 with TRBJ1-1, with D hard to call. The CDR3 has 11 amino acids. Trimming cost V 4 bases and J 4 bases, with 4 bases left between them. The germline V gene encodes CDR1 MNHEY and CDR2 SMNVEV (reference sequence). Here the CDR3 DNA reads TGTGCCAGCAGTTCTCGCACTGAAGCTTTCTTT. Protein: CASSSRTEAFF.

The CDR3 DNA reads TGCAGCGTTTCAGGGACAGGGTACGAAAAACTGTTTTTT. It yields the protein CSVSGTGYEKLFF. This chain links TRBV29-1 with TRBJ1-4; 9 bases fit TRBD1. Trimming at V came to 5 bases and at J to 8 bases, leaving 6 bases not matched to a gene. This CDR3 is 13 amino acids long. The germline gives CDR1 SQVTM, CDR2 ANQGSEA.

This clone was counted once. V is TRBV5-4 and J is TRBJ2-5; 7 bases are a match to TRBD2. After removal of 1 base from V and 2 bases from J, the junction contained 5 bases not matched to a gene. Germline lookup yields CDR1 SGHNT and CDR2 YYREEE (reference sequence). The CDR3 sequence is 15 residues long. This chain's CDR3 is CASSLSGLPQETQYF. The CDR3 DNA reads as TGTGCCAGCAGCTTGTCGGGACTACCGCAAGAGACCCAGTACTTC.

The table lists this clone with a count of one. The chain carries TRBV4-1 and TRBJ2-7, with D possibly matching TRBD2 (6 bases). This CDR3 is built from 14 residues. Germline-derived CDR1 and CDR2 are MGHRA and YSYEKL. V was pared by 4 bases and J by 2 bases, with 12 bases between. In DNA, the CDR3 is TGCGCCAGCAGCCCCAGGGAGGATCCCTACGAGCAGTACTTC. This codes for CASSPREDPYEQYF.

V gene TRBV23-1 combines with J gene TRBJ2-5; TRBD1 matches 9 bases. TRBV23-1 qualifies as an ORF whose function is uncertain. There are 14 residues in the CDR3. V was pared by 2 bases and J by 6 bases, with 4 bases of the junction left unmatched. The CDR3 coding sequence is TGCGCCAGCAGTCAAACCGGGACAGGGAAGACCCAGTACTTC. Translation gives CASSQTGTGKTQYF.

The chain is built from TRBV5-1 and TRBJ1-1, with 10 nucleotides matching TRBD1. CDR3 length: 13 residues. Germline trimming cut 4 bases from V and 11 bases from J; bases unmatched to any gene: 8. CDR1 and CDR2 (germline): SGHRS, YFSETQ. The CDR3: CASSPPGQGGAFF. The CDR3 DNA follows: TGCGCCAGCAGCCCCCCCGGACAGGGGGGGGCTTTCTTT. Drawing the rest from reference TRBV5-1 and TRBJ1-1, the complete variable domain is KAGVTQTPRYLIKTRGQQVTLSCSPISGHRSVSWYQQTPGQGLQFLFEYFSETQRNKGNFPGRFSGRQFSNSRSEMNVSTLELGDSALYLCASSPPGQGGAFFGQGTRLTVV.

CDR3 sequence reads: CASSPTGTGVPRVGYTF. For the CDR3, the DNA is TGTGCCAGCAGCCCTACCGGGACAGGAGTCCCTCGTGTTGGCTACACCTTC. This sequence joins TRBV7-9 and TRBJ1-2, with 8 nucleotides matching TRBD1. CDR1 and CDR2 (germline): SEHNR, FQNEAQ (reference sequence). Trimming removed 5 bases from V and 7 bases from J; junction bases left unmatched: 18. The CDR3 extends over 17 amino acids.

This chain uses TRBV15 with TRBJ2-5; 8 positions agree with TRBD1. The CDR3 length is 15 residues. The germline V gene encodes CDR1 LNHNV and CDR2 YYDKDF (reference sequence). The V segment lost 3 bases and the J segment 0 bases; nucleotides outside the gene matches: 3. For the CDR3, the DNA is TGTGCCACCAGCAGGACAGGGGTGTACCAAGAGACCCAGTACTTC. Translation: CATSRTGVYQETQYF.

The table lists this clone with a count of one. This chain links TRBV7-9 with TRBJ2-1, with D possibly being TRBD1 (6 bases). This CDR3 comprises 14 residues. Trimming took off 3 bases at V and 10 bases at J, with 16 bases between the two ends. Germline-derived CDR1 and CDR2 are SEHNR and FQNEAQ (reference sequence). Here the CDR3 reads CASSFPPDRNEQFF. The CDR3 DNA reads TGTGCCAGCAGCTTCCCTCCTGACAGGAACGAGCAGTTCTTC. Full variable domain (rest looked up from reference TRBV7-9 and TRBJ2-1): DTGVSQNPRHKITKRGQNVTFRCDPISEHNRLYWYRQTLGQGPEFLTYFQNEAQLEKSRLLSDRFSAERPKGSFSTLEIQRTEQGDSAMYLCASSFPPDRNEQFFGPGTRLTVL.

CDR3 residues: CASSPRGTGVLPSSYEQYF. The CDR3 DNA reads as TGTGCCAGCAGCCCACGAGGGACAGGGGTTCTACCAAGTTCCTACGAGCAGTACTTC. The gene calls are TRBV5-8 and TRBJ2-7, with 10 bases that match TRBD1. The V and J ends lost 4 bases and 1 base, in that order; junction bases with no gene match: 17. Germline V gene lookup returns CDR1 SGHTS and CDR2 YDEGEE. This CDR3 has 19 residues.

The V gene is TRBV5-1, the J gene TRBJ2-5, with D maybe TRBD1 (8 bases). Trimming removed 3 bases at V and 4 bases at J, with 13 bases between. Germline assignment: CDR1 SGHRS and CDR2 YFSETQ. The CDR3 is 14 residues long. The CDR3 spells CASSSQGGGETQYF. The CDR3 bases are TGCGCCAGCAGCTCACAGGGGGGGGGAGAGACCCAGTACTTC.

This clone was seen just once. This chain uses TRBV7-7 with TRBJ2-7; D might be TRBD2 (6 bases). The V and J ends lost 2 bases and 6 bases respectively, with 14 bases between them. Germline lookup yields CDR1 SSHAT and CDR2 FNYEAQ (reference sequence). The CDR3 has 14 residues. The CDR3 DNA reads TGTGCCAGCAGCTTAAAGGGTATGGGAGGCGAGCAGTACTTC. Translated: CASSLKGMGGEQYF.

The rearrangement uses TRBV28 and TRBJ2-7; 9 bases match TRBD2. V dropped 3 bases and J dropped 1; count of bases not matched to a gene: 10. Germline-derived CDR1 and CDR2 are MDHEN and SYDVKM. CDR3 length: 17 amino acids. Here the CDR3 DNA reads TGTGCCAGCAGTTTCGGCCCCGGGGCGGGGGGGTCCTACGAGCAGTACTTC. This encodes CASSFGPGAGGSYEQYF.

The rearrangement uses TRBV29-1 and TRBJ1-6; D perhaps matches TRBD1 (5 bases). CDR3 length: 13 amino acids. Germline V CDR1 and CDR2: SQVTM, ANQGSEA. Between the trimmed V and J ends, which lost 4 bases and 10 bases, there was a span of 14 bases. CDR3 nucleotides: TGCAGCGTTGGGACGCAGTCAGGGTCACCCCTCCACTTT. Its protein is CSVGTQSGSPLHF.

The V and J genes are TRBV13 and TRBJ2-7; D unresolved. In germline, CDR1 is PRHDT, CDR2 FYEKMQ (reference sequence). This CDR3 comprises 13 residues. V was cut by 0 bases and J by 5 bases, with 8 bases left in between. The CDR3 region is CASSLGFIDEQYF. CDR3 in DNA: TGTGCCAGCAGCTTAGGGTTTATCGACGAGCAGTACTTC.

The chain uses TRBV18 and TRBJ2-7; possible D gene TRBD1, 5 bases. This CDR3 spans 15 amino acids. Germline V CDR1 and CDR2: KGHSH, LQKENI. With 6 bases removed from V and 2 bases from J, the gap between germline ends came to 17 bases. CDR3 coding DNA: TGTGCCAGCTCCACAGGTGTGATGGGAACCTACGAGCAGTACTTC. Protein: CASSTGVMGTYEQYF.

This clone has just one count. CDR3 DNA sequence: TGTGCCAGCAGAAGGACAGGGTCCTTCGACTACGAGCAGTACTTC. Its protein is CASRRTGSFDYEQYF. This chain uses TRBV27 with TRBJ2-7; TRBD1 matches at 8 bases. Germline V lookup: CDR1 MNHEY, CDR2 SMNVEV (reference sequence). CDR3 size: 15 residues. J gave up 3 bases and V 6 bases, and 10 bases lay outside the gene matches.

The chain links TRBV6-5 to TRBJ2-2; 7 nucleotides line up with TRBD1. The V and J ends lost 4 bases and 2 bases, in that order; junction bases with no gene match: 4. Per the germline V gene, CDR1 is MNHEY and CDR2 is SVGAGI. The CDR3 is made up of 15 amino acids. CDR3 nucleotides: TGTGCCAGCAGTTCCCGACAGGGAAACACCGGGGAGCTGTTTTTT. Translating gives CASSSRQGNTGELFF.